The 19 T cell receptor beta chains given below trace back to one sample, sequenced in a study of T cells in Graves' hyperthyroidism and ophthalmopathy. TCR beta CDR3 sequences were amplified from RNA transcripts. With the HTBI primer set, the TCR CDR3 went through a first round of RT-PCR. One entry per CDR3 protein results from TCRdb running MiXCR on the multiplex PCR reads. The sample has 550,000 to 700,000 distinct CDR3 sequences, around 42% seen once. Sequencing was done on a sample of peripheral blood or thyroid tissue (not recorded which). The receptor set was obtained from an adult woman with Graves' disease, either hyperthyroidism or ophthalmopathy (not recorded which).

The chain couples TRBV7-3 to TRBJ2-5, with TRBD2 as a possible D gene (5 bases). The V and J ends lost 5 bases and 5 bases respectively, with 9 bases between them. Per germline, CDR1 SGHTA and CDR2 FQGTGA. This CDR3 spans 12 amino acids. CDR3 bases: TGTGCCAGCAGCCCTATAGCGGAGACCCAGTACTTC. Translated: CASSPIAETQYF. The full variable domain, rest sourced from reference TRBV7-3 and TRBJ2-5, is GAGVSQTPSNKVTEKGKYVELRCDPISGHTALYWYRQSLGQGPEFLIYFQGTGAADDSGLPNDRFFAVRPEGSVSTLKIQRTERGDSAVYLCASSPIAETQYFGPGTRLLVL.

The chain employs TRBV9 and TRBJ1-4; unclear D gene. The V gene lost 5 bases and the J gene lost 5 bases, with 10 bases spanning the gap. The CDR3 consists of 13 residues. Germline loops: CDR1 SGDLS, CDR2 YYNGEE. This CDR3 reads CASSESGNEKLFF. CDR3 bases: TGTGCCAGCAGTGAAAGCGGCAATGAAAAACTGTTTTTT.

CDR3 loop: CASSSTLMGGNEQYF. CDR3 DNA sequence: TGTGCCAGCAGCTCGACACTGATGGGGGGGAACGAGCAGTACTTC. This rearrangement joins TRBV2 to TRBJ2-7; 7 bases map to TRBD2. CDR1 and CDR2 (germline): SNHLY, FYNNEI. V trimming: 6 bases; J trimming: 5 bases; junction bases outside the gene matches: 13. The CDR3 covers 15 residues. Full variable domain (outside the CDR3, taken from reference TRBV2 and TRBJ2-7): EPEVTQTPSHQVTQMGQEVILRCVPISNHLYFYWYRQILGQKVEFLVSFYNNEISEKSEIFDDQFSVERPDGSNFTLKIRSTKLEDSAMYFCASSSTLMGGNEQYFGPGTRLTVT.

The chain couples TRBV19 to TRBJ2-5; tentatively, D is TRBD2 (5 bases). CDR3 length: 13 amino acids. V lost 5 bases and J lost 2, with 9 bases in between. Germline CDR1 and CDR2: LNHDA and SQIVND (reference sequence). As DNA, the CDR3 is TGTGCCAGTAGTGTCCGGGAACAAGAGACCCAGTACTTC. Its protein product is CASSVREQETQYF.

This clonotype has at least ten counts. This rearrangement joins TRBV19 to TRBJ2-7, with TRBD1 identical over 8 bases. The J segment lost 4 bases and the V segment lost 4 bases, leaving 9 bases of the junction unmatched. The CDR3 consists of 15 residues. Looked up from germline, CDR1 is LNHDA and CDR2 is SQIVND (reference sequence). DNA of the CDR3: TGTGCCAGTAGTACACGTCCAGGGGGCGGGTACGAGCAGTACTTC. Amino acid sequence: CASSTRPGGGYEQYF.

This clonotype came up many times. This chain links TRBV10-3 with TRBJ2-5, with 8 bases lining up with TRBD1. Germline V gives CDR1 ENHRY, CDR2 SYGVKD. V shed 3 bases and J 2 bases; nucleotides not matched to a gene: 8. This CDR3 contains 16 residues. The CDR3 DNA reads TGTGCCATCAGTGATAACACGCAGGGGGCTCAAGAGACCCAGTACTTC. This gives the protein CAISDNTQGAQETQYF.

This clonotype was detected ten times or more. The gene calls are TRBV5-1 and TRBJ1-6; TRBD1 might be the D (5 bases). CDR1 is SGHRS and CDR2 is YFSETQ in the germline V gene. This CDR3 contains 13 residues. Trimming removed 6 bases at V and 7 bases at J, with 11 bases between. The CDR3 region has the DNA TGCGCCAGCACCTCCAGGGAAAATTCACCCCTCCACTTT. Protein product: CASTSRENSPLHF.

This clonotype was observed at least ten times. V and J are TRBV7-3 and TRBJ2-7; D is unclear. This CDR3 has 14 amino acids. V lost 3 bases to trimming and J lost 2 bases, with 11 bases between them. Germline values: CDR1 SGHTA, CDR2 FQGTGA. CDR3 in DNA: TGTGCCAGCAGCTTGAAAGATAGGCCCTACGAGCAGTACTTC. Residues: CASSLKDRPYEQYF. The full variable domain, in which reference TRBV7-3 and TRBJ2-7 provide the parts outside the CDR3, is GAGVSQTPSNKVTEKGKYVELRCDPISGHTALYWYRQSLGQGPEFLIYFQGTGAADDSGLPNDRFFAVRPEGSVSTLKIQRTERGDSAVYLCASSLKDRPYEQYFGPGTRLTVT.

V usage is TRBV15 and J usage is TRBJ2-5; D uncertain. Germline V gene sequence: CDR1 LNHNV, CDR2 YYDKDF (reference sequence). V lost 2 bases and J 2 bases, leaving 12 bases between the germline ends. The CDR3 runs to 15 residues. Here the CDR3 reads CATSRFSAVQETQYF. CDR3 bases: TGTGCCACCAGCAGATTTTCGGCAGTACAAGAGACCCAGTACTTC.

This clonotype was detected ten times or more. This chain joins TRBV19 and TRBJ2-6, with TRBD2 as a possible D gene (6 bases). Germline V gene lookup returns CDR1 LNHDA and CDR2 SQIVND (reference sequence). Trimming shortened V by 1 base and J by 2 bases, and 9 bases separated the two germline ends. The CDR3 has 16 amino acids. Written as DNA, the CDR3 is TGTGCCAGTAGTATAGTGGCGGGGCCTGGGGCCAACGTCCTGACTTTC. Translating gives CASSIVAGPGANVLTF. Variable domain in full (rest from reference TRBV19 and TRBJ2-6): DGGITQSPKYLFRKEGQNVTLSCEQNLNHDAMYWYRQDPGQGLRLIYYSQIVNDFQKGDIAEGYSVSREKKESFPLTVTSAQKNPTAFYLCASSIVAGPGANVLTFGAGSRLTVL.

This chain connects TRBV12-3 or TRBV12-4 to TRBJ2-2; no firm D call. V lost 7 bases and J 8 bases, leaving 11 bases between the germline ends. There are 12 residues in the CDR3. In DNA form, the CDR3 reads TGTGCCAGCATTAAGAGCCTTGGGGAGCTGTTTTTT. This sequence encodes CASIKSLGELFF.

Note on this clonotype: A junction boundary mismatches the germline segment, possibly from a read error. For the CDR3, the DNA is TGTGCCGCATCCGTCGGGGGGGCGAACACTGAAGCTTCCTTT. This encodes CAASVGGANTEASF. The chain carries TRBV6-1 and TRBJ1-1; weak D call: TRBD1 (6 bases). This CDR3 has 14 residues. In germline, CDR1 is MNHNS, CDR2 SASEGT.

This clonotype was recorded many times. The rearrangement links TRBV29-1 to TRBJ1-1; D remains ambiguous. CDR1 and CDR2 from the germline V gene are SQVTM and ANQGSEA. The CDR3 has 14 amino acids. V was pared by 4 bases and J by 6 bases, with 18 bases between. CDR3 protein: CSVGLLRSDAEAFF. CDR3 nucleotide sequence: TGCAGCGTTGGCCTGCTACGCTCGGACGCTGAAGCTTTCTTT.

This clonotype was seen many times. This chain uses TRBV12-3 or TRBV12-4 with TRBJ1-5; TRBD1 matches at 7 bases. V was pared by 4 bases and J by 0 bases, with 3 bases of the junction left unmatched. The CDR3 is 15 amino acids. CDR3: CASSSGQFSNQPQHF. The CDR3 nucleotides are TGTGCCAGCAGTTCGGGACAGTTTAGCAATCAGCCCCAGCATTTT.

J is TRBJ2-5 and V is TRBV2, with TRBD1 matching over 10 bases. CDR3 length equals 16 residues. Germline V CDR1 and CDR2: SNHLY, FYNNEI. The J segment lost 4 bases and the V segment lost 2 bases, leaving 7 bases of the junction unmatched. CDR3 region: CASSENPGQGRETQYF. In nucleotides, the CDR3 is TGTGCCAGCAGTGAAAATCCGGGACAGGGGAGAGAGACCCAGTACTTC.

The V and J genes are TRBV14 and TRBJ1-4; D uncertain. Germline V gives CDR1 SGHDN, CDR2 FVKESK. This CDR3 region has 11 residues. V was cut by 4 bases and J by 12 bases, with 9 bases left in between. CDR3 in amino acids: CASSRHEELFF. The CDR3 DNA sequence: TGTGCCAGCAGCCGTCATGAGGAACTGTTTTTT.

Concerning this clonotype: A much bigger clone sits one base away, suggesting this may be a read error. The chain carries TRBV5-1 and TRBJ2-5, with TRBD1 matching 7 bases. The V and J ends lost 6 bases and 2 bases, in that order; junction bases with no gene match: 7. The CDR3 is 14 residues long. Germline V CDR1 and CDR2: SGHRS, YFSETQ. The CDR3 here is CASNPGTAQETQYF. The CDR3, as DNA: TGCGCCAGCAACCCCGGGACAGCACAAGAGACCCAGTACTTC.

The chain recombines TRBV10-3 with TRBJ2-7; 12 bases fit TRBD2. The CDR3 loop spans 20 amino acids. Trimming removed 3 bases from V and 0 bases from J; junction bases left unmatched: 15. The germline CDR1 and CDR2 sequences are ENHRY and SYGVKD. The CDR3 sequence is CAISDSRGLAGRASSYEQYF. CDR3 DNA sequence: TGTGCCATCAGTGACTCTCGGGGACTAGCGGGCCGTGCAAGCTCCTACGAGCAGTACTTC.

This clonotype has ten or more counts. This chain joins TRBV12-3 or TRBV12-4 and TRBJ2-7; D gene uncertain. Trimming removed 7 bases from V and 7 bases from J, with 14 bases in between. This CDR3 is 12 amino acids long. CDR3 nucleotide sequence: TGTGCCAGCACTTTTTGGGCCGGAGAGCAGTACTTC. It encodes CASTFWAGEQYF.